The clone carrying this T cell receptor beta chain was seen at least ten times. Germline V gene sequence: CDR1 SGDLS, CDR2 YYNGEE. J was trimmed by 0 bases and V by 7 bases; bases with no gene match: 6. This CDR3 contains 16 residues. This sample was included in a study of Graves' ophthalmopathy and Graves' hyperthyroidism. Having ophthalmopathy, the donors showed moderate-to-severe activity, CAS ≥3 and NOSPECS ≥4, with disease lasting under 3 months. The PBMCs were taken from 10 ml of fresh peripheral blood. Scientists amplified the TCR beta CDR3 regions from RNA transcripts. The first-round RT-PCR employed HTBI primers together with the Qiagen OneStep RT-PCR kit. A multiplex PCR was then performed as the second round. TCRdb re-called the multiplex PCR reads through MiXCR, storing one row per CDR3 protein. The table records more than 550,000 distinct CDR3 sequences, about 38% of them present only once.

Sample: peripheral blood. The chain couples TRBV9 to TRBJ2-6; TRBD1 agrees at 8 bases. The sequence was obtained from an adult man with Graves' ophthalmopathy. CDR3 bases: TGTGCCAGCGGACACACAGGGGGCTCTGGGGCCAACGTCCTGACTTTC. Its translation: CASGHTGGSGANVLTF.